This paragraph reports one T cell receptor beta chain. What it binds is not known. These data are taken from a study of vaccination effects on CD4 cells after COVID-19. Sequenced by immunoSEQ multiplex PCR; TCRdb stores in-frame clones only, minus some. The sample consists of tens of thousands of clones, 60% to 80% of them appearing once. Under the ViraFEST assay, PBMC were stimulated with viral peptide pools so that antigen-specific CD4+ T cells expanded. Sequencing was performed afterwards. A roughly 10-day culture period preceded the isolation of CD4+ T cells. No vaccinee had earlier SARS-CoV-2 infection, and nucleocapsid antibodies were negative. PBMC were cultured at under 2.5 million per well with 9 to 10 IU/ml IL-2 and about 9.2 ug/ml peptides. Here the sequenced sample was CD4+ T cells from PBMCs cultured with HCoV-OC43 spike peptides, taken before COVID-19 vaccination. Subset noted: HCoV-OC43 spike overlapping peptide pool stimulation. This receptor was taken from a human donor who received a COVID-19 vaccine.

In nucleotides, the CDR3 is TGTGCCAGCAGCCGACAGGGTTTTTTTAGCAATGAGCAGTTCTTC. The encoded protein is CASSRQGFFSNEQFF. The rearrangement links TRBV5-8 to TRBJ2-1; 7 bases fit TRBD1. The CDR3 consists of 15 residues. Germline trimming cut 4 bases from V and 6 bases from J; bases unmatched to any gene: 10. Germline V gene sequence: CDR1 SGHTS, CDR2 YDEGEE.